This T cell receptor (beta chain) was observed in a study of shared clonotypes between healthy human individuals. This table comes from immunoSEQ multiplex PCR, and its TCRdb copy is limited to in-frame clones, with some not included. The data hold millions of clones, with approximately 94% observed a single time. Germline V gene lookup returns CDR1 GTSNPN and CDR2 SVGIG (reference sequence). This CDR3 region has 15 residues. V shed 6 bases, J shed 0 bases, and the junction held 8 bases outside the gene matches. The receptor comes from a man between 18 and 35 years old in good health. The J gene is TRBJ2-7, the V gene TRBV30, with TRBD2 matching 10 bases. Sequencing was performed on naive CD4+ T cells sorted from blood. Documented subset: CD45RA+ positively selected. CDR3 bases: TGTGCCTGCACCATGGGACTAGCGCTCTCCTACGAGCAGTACTTC. Amino acids: CACTMGLALSYEQYF.